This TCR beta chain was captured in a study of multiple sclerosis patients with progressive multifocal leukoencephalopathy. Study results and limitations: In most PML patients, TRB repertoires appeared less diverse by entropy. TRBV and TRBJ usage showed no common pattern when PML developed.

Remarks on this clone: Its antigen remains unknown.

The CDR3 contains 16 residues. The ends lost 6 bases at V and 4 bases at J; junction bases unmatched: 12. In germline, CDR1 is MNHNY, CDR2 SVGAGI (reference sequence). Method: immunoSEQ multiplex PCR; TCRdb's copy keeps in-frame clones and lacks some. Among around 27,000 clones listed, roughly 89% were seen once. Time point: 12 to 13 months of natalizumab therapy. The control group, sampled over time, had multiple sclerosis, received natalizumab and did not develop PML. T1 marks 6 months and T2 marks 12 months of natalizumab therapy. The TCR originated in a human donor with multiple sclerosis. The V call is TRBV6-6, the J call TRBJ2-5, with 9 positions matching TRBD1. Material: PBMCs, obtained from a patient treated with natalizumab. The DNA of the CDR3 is TGTGCCAGCAGGACTACCGGGACAGGGATTCGAGAGACCCAGTACTTC. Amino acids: CASRTTGTGIRETQYF.